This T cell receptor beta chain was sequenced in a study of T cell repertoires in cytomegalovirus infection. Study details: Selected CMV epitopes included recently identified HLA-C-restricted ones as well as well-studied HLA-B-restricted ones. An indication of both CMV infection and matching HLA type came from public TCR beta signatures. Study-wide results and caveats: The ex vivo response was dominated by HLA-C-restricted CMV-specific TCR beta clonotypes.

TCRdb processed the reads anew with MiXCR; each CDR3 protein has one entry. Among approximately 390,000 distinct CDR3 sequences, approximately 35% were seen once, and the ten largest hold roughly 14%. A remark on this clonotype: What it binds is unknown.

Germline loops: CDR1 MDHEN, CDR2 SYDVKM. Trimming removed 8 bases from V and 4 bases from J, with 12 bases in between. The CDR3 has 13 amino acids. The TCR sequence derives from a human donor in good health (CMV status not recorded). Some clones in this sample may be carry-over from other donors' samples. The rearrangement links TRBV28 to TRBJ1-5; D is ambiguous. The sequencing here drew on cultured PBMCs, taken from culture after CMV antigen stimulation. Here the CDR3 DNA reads TGTGCCAGCGGAGAGGCAGGTAATCAGCCCCAGCATTTT. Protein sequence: CASGEAGNQPQHF.